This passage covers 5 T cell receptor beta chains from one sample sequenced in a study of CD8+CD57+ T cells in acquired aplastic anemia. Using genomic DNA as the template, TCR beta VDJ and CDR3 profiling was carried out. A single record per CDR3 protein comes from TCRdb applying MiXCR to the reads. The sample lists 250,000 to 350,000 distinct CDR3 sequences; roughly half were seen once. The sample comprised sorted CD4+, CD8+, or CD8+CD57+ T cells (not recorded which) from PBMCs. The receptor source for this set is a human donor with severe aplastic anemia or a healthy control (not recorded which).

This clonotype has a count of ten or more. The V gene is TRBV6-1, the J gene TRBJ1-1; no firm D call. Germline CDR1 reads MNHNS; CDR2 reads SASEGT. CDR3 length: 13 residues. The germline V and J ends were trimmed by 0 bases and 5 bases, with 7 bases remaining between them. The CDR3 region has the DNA TGTGCCAGCAGTGAAGCTCAGACGACTGAAGCTTTCTTT. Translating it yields CASSEAQTTEAFF.

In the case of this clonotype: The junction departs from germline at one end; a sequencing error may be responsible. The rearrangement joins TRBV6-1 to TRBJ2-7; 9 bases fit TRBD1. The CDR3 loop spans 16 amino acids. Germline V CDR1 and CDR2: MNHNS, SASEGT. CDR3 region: CASREGPGQGPYEQYF. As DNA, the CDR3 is TGTGCCAGCAGAGAAGGACCGGGACAGGGACCCTACGAGCAGTACTTC.

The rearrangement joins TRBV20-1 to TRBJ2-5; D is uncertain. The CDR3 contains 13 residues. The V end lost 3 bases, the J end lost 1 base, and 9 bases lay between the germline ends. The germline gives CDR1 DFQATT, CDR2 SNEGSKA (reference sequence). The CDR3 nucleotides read TGCAGTGCTAGGCCGATCGGCCAAGAGACCCAGTACTTC. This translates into CSARPIGQETQYF.

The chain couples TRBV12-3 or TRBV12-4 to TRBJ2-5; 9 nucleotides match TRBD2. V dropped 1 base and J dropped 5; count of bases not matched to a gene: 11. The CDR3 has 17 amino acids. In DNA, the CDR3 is TGTGCCAGCAGTTTAGTGGGCGGGACTAGCAGCCACGAGACCCAGTACTTC. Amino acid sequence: CASSLVGGTSSHETQYF.

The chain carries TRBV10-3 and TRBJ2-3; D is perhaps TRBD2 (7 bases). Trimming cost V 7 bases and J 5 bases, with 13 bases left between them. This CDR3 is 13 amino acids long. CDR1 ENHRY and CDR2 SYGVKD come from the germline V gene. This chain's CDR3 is CAINPGGKDTQYF. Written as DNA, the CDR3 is TGTGCCATCAATCCGGGGGGCAAAGATACGCAGTATTTT.